This T cell receptor (beta chain) was identified during a study of blood T cell repertoires in COVID-19. On the study more broadly: Both acute and convalescent COVID-19 samples were obtained from the United States, Italy and Spain. The cDNA or gDNA used as material had been derived from T cells, B-cell-depleted T cells, or PBMCs.

Original processing notes: Reference gene primer amplification gave nucleated cell count estimates. Generated by immunoSEQ multiplex PCR, the TCRdb table keeps only in-frame clones and is missing some. The DNA gave D and trimming, while V, J and clone size come from that table. The repertoire holds approximately 110,000 clones, almost 90% seen once, with 0.75% to 0.9% in the top ten. Germline assignment: CDR1 SGHAT and CDR2 FQNNGV. The V and J ends lost 1 base and 2 bases, in that order; junction bases with no gene match: 4. The CDR3 extends over 16 amino acids. This TCR derives from a woman aged 45 to 65 with active or convalescent COVID-19. The chain recombines TRBV11-2 with TRBJ1-5; 8 bases line up with TRBD1. The sample comprised peripheral blood. CDR3 DNA sequence: TGTGCCAGCAGCTTAGGGCCAGGGGGCGGCAATCAGCCCCAGCATTTT. Protein product: CASSLGPGGGNQPQHF.